A single sample gave rise to the 24 T cell receptor beta chains below, sequenced in a study of identical twins' blood T cells. TCRdb reprocessed the 5' RACE reads with MiXCR, giving one entry per CDR3 protein. The sample contains 350,000 to 400,000 distinct CDR3 sequences, about 28% of which appear only once. Material: PBMCs. All receptors come from a woman aged 18 to 50 in good health.

This rearrangement joins TRBV15 to TRBJ1-1, with TRBD1 identical over 9 bases. J lost 2 bases, V lost 3 bases, and 13 bases had no gene match. The CDR3 has 18 residues. CDR1 is LNHNV and CDR2 is YYDKDF in the germline V gene (reference sequence). The CDR3 sequence: CATSRALQGAVGNTEAFF. The CDR3 DNA sequence: TGTGCCACCAGCAGGGCGTTACAGGGGGCGGTTGGAAACACTGAAGCTTTCTTT.

This clonotype occurred many times. The chain links TRBV28 to TRBJ1-2; weak D call: TRBD1 (5 bases). Germline V gene sequence: CDR1 MDHEN, CDR2 SYDVKM. The CDR3 spans 13 residues. Trimming took off 2 bases at V and 7 bases at J, with 11 bases between the two ends. The CDR3 loop is CASSLGGLSGYTF. The CDR3 region has the DNA TGTGCCAGCAGTTTAGGGGGGTTAAGTGGCTACACCTTC.

This clonotype has just a few counts. The chain employs TRBV12-3 or TRBV12-4 and TRBJ2-1; the D is unclear. The CDR3 is 12 residues long. Trimming cost V 1 base and J 10 bases, with 8 bases left between them. The CDR3 here is CASSLVRREQFF. CDR3 bases: TGTGCCAGCAGTTTAGTTCGACGGGAGCAGTTCTTC.

This chain uses TRBV5-1 with TRBJ1-6; no reliable D call. Germline CDR1 SGHRS, CDR2 YFSETQ. The CDR3 length is 13 residues. Trimming removed 4 bases at V and 8 bases at J, with 10 bases between. The CDR3 sequence is CASSPDGYSPLHF. The CDR3 region has the DNA TGCGCCAGCAGCCCGGACGGATATTCACCCCTCCACTTT.

This clonotype was seen just once. The rearrangement joins TRBV5-1 to TRBJ1-1; D may be TRBD1 (6 bases). Germline CDR1 and CDR2: SGHRS and YFSETQ. Trimming left V 4 bases short and J 5 bases short, with 12 bases between. This CDR3 contains 13 residues. CDR3 loop: CASSGQGQTEAFF. CDR3 bases: TGCGCCAGCAGCGGGCAGGGGCAAACTGAAGCTTTCTTT.

This clonotype was picked up a small number of times. This chain links TRBV29-1 with TRBJ1-2; TRBD1 might be the D (5 bases). Per germline, CDR1 SQVTM and CDR2 ANQGSEA. The CDR3 runs to 13 residues. V was trimmed by 0 bases and J by 4 bases, leaving 9 bases between them. The CDR3 here is CSVEEGEAYGYTF. DNA of the CDR3: TGCAGCGTTGAAGAGGGGGAAGCCTATGGCTACACCTTC.

The rearrangement joins TRBV5-1 to TRBJ1-4; TRBD1 is a possible D gene (6 bases). Trimming pared 0 bases from V and 5 bases from J, leaving 14 bases between. The CDR3 sequence is 16 residues long. Germline V lookup: CDR1 SGHRS, CDR2 YFSETQ. The CDR3 DNA sequence: TGCGCCAGCAGCTTGGGTTCAGGGACATTGAATGAAAAACTGTTTTTT. Its protein product is CASSLGSGTLNEKLFF. The whole variable domain, filled in from reference TRBV5-1 and TRBJ1-4, reads KAGVTQTPRYLIKTRGQQVTLSCSPISGHRSVSWYQQTPGQGLQFLFEYFSETQRNKGNFPGRFSGRQFSNSRSEMNVSTLELGDSALYLCASSLGSGTLNEKLFFGSGTQLSVL.

Regarding this clonotype: A much bigger clone sits one base away, suggesting this may be a read error. This sequence joins TRBV2 and TRBJ1-2; no firm D call. The germline V gene has CDR1 SNHLY and CDR2 FYNNEI. The germline V and J ends were trimmed by 4 bases and 9 bases, with 12 bases remaining between them. This CDR3 has 12 amino acids. Here the CDR3 reads CASSASRDSYTF. The CDR3 coding sequence is TGTGCCAGCAGTGCATCTAGGGATAGCTACACCTTC.

This chain connects TRBV4-3 to TRBJ2-5, with 10 bases aligning to TRBD2. CDR1 and CDR2 (germline): LGHNA, YSLEER. This CDR3 is 14 amino acids long. V shed 0 bases and J 9 bases; nucleotides not matched to a gene: 4. CDR3 DNA sequence: TGCGCCAGCAGCCAAGAGGGAAGCGGGAGGGCCCAGTACTTC. Amino acids: CASSQEGSGRAQYF.

On this clonotype itself: Germline and junction disagree at one end, which may indicate a read error. The V gene is TRBV20-1, the J gene TRBJ2-1; 7 bases agree with TRBD2. CDR1 is DFQATT, CDR2 SNEGSKA, per germline (reference sequence). This CDR3 is built from 16 residues. The CDR3 sequence is CSARILAGSSYNEQLF. The CDR3 bases are TGCAGTGCTAGAATATTAGCGGGCAGCTCCTACAATGAGCAGTTATTC.

Concerning this clonotype itself: A read error may produce the germline difference seen at one junction end. The V and J genes are TRBV18 and TRBJ2-4; D unclear. Looked up from germline, CDR1 is KGHSH and CDR2 is LQKENI. The CDR3 runs 15 residues. Written as DNA, the CDR3 is TGTGCCAGCTCACCTAATACATCAGGCAAAAGCATTCAGTACTTC. It codes for CASSPNTSGKSIQYF.

This clonotype showed up many times. J is TRBJ2-3 and V is TRBV20-1; D remains unclear. Germline CDR1 DFQATT, CDR2 SNEGSKA (reference sequence). Trimming took off 1 base at V and 1 base at J, with 0 bases between the two ends. This CDR3 has 11 residues. The CDR3 DNA sequence: TGCAGTGCTAGAGGCACAGATACGCAGTATTTT. Its translation: CSARGTDTQYF.

V and J are TRBV10-3 and TRBJ1-1, with 7 bases fitting TRBD1. Trimming at V came to 5 bases and at J to 4 bases, leaving 7 bases not matched to a gene. This CDR3 is 14 amino acids long. CDR1 is ENHRY, CDR2 SYGVKD, per germline. The CDR3 is CAISSTGYSTEAFF. DNA for the CDR3: TGTGCCATCAGTTCGACAGGGTATAGCACTGAAGCTTTCTTT.

This rearrangement joins TRBV11-2 to TRBJ2-3; 8 bases map to TRBD2. Germline V gene data show CDR1 as SGHAT and CDR2 as FQNNGV. The CDR3 is made up of 16 amino acids. Unmatched junction bases numbered 12, after V lost 5 bases and J lost 5 bases. The CDR3, as DNA: TGTGCCAGCAGCGGACAGCAGGGACTAGTGGTAGATACGCAGTATTTT. It yields the protein CASSGQQGLVVDTQYF.

This clonotype was observed a few times. The CDR3 protein is CASSTRPGDGGITGELFF. In DNA form, the CDR3 reads TGTGCCAGCAGTACCCGGCCGGGGGATGGCGGAATCACCGGGGAGCTGTTTTTT. The chain carries TRBV25-1 and TRBJ2-2; TRBD2 is a possible D gene (6 bases). The germline gives CDR1 MGHDK, CDR2 SYGVNS. This CDR3 contains 18 residues. Trimming cost V 5 bases and J 4 bases, with 23 bases left between them.

The chain is built from TRBV6-5 and TRBJ1-3, with 7 nucleotides matching TRBD1. From germline, CDR1 is MNHEY and CDR2 SVGAGI. The CDR3 is made up of 14 amino acids. J was trimmed by 4 bases and V by 7 bases; bases with no gene match: 7. The CDR3 region is CASIADRAGNTIYF. DNA for the CDR3: TGTGCCAGCATCGCCGACAGGGCGGGAAACACCATATATTTT.

The chain is built from TRBV7-9 and TRBJ1-1; 8 bases are a match to TRBD1. CDR3 length: 15 amino acids. Germline loops: CDR1 SEHNR, CDR2 FQNEAQ (reference sequence). With 3 bases clipped from V and 1 base from J, the junction kept 4 bases outside the gene matches. In DNA form, the CDR3 reads TGTGCCAGCAGCTTCCAGGGGGCCGCGAACACTGAAGCTTTCTTT. This codes for CASSFQGAANTEAFF.

This clonotype was found a few times. The rearrangement joins TRBV10-3 to TRBJ2-2; tentatively, D is TRBD2 (6 bases). V lost 4 bases and J 4 bases, leaving 7 bases between the germline ends. The CDR3 totals 13 residues. The germline V gene has CDR1 ENHRY and CDR2 SYGVKD. CDR3 sequence (DNA): TGTGCCATCAGTGCCGGGGGCACCGGGGAGCTGTTTTTT. This encodes CAISAGGTGELFF.

This clonotype has a handful of counts. The rearrangement joins TRBV5-1 to TRBJ2-3, with a tentative D call TRBD2 (6 bases). The CDR3 sequence is 16 residues long. Trimming removed 2 bases from V and 4 bases from J, with 17 bases in between. Germline V gene lookup returns CDR1 SGHRS and CDR2 YFSETQ. The DNA for the CDR3 is TGCGCCAGCAGCTTATGGAGGGAGAATCGCGCAGATACGCAGTATTTT. Translated, it gives CASSLWRENRADTQYF.

The V call is TRBV13, the J call TRBJ1-3; 7 nucleotides align to TRBD1. Per the germline V gene, CDR1 is PRHDT and CDR2 is FYEKMQ (reference sequence). CDR3 length equals 14 residues. V shed 3 bases and J 3 bases; nucleotides not matched to a gene: 2. For the CDR3, the DNA is TGTGCCAGCAGCTTCCGGACAGGTGGAAACACCATATATTTT. Amino acids: CASSFRTGGNTIYF.

J is TRBJ2-3 and V is TRBV3-2. TRBV3-2 is a known pseudogene. The CDR3 runs to 15 residues. The CDR3 region has the DNA TGTGCCAGCAGCCAAGATCGGTGTCTGGGGGATACGCAGTATTTT. As protein: CASSQDRCLGDTQYF.

This clonotype was counted a few times. The chain has TRBV5-1 and TRBJ1-6; possible D gene TRBD1, 6 bases. The CDR3 runs to 15 residues. Germline CDR1 SGHRS, CDR2 YFSETQ. V dropped 4 bases and J dropped 4 bases, with 12 bases sitting between them. As DNA, the CDR3 is TGCGCCAGCAGCAGCCGGGACACGTATAATTCACCCCTCCACTTT. Protein sequence: CASSSRDTYNSPLHF. The complete variable domain, with remaining parts taken from reference TRBV5-1 and TRBJ1-6, reads KAGVTQTPRYLIKTRGQQVTLSCSPISGHRSVSWYQQTPGQGLQFLFEYFSETQRNKGNFPGRFSGRQFSNSRSEMNVSTLELGDSALYLCASSSRDTYNSPLHFGNGTRLTVT.

The rearrangement links TRBV29-1 to TRBJ2-7; TRBD2 matches at 7 bases. The CDR3 runs to 12 residues. CDR1 SQVTM and CDR2 ANQGSEA come from the germline V gene. With V trimmed by 5 bases and J by 1 base, 2 bases remained unmatched. In DNA, the CDR3 is TGCAGCGTTCAGGGAGGGTCCTACGAGCAGTACTTC. Amino acids: CSVQGGSYEQYF.

To note about this clonotype: A much larger clone sits a single nucleotide away, making a read error possible. This chain joins TRBV29-1 and TRBJ1-2, with D unclear. Trimming removed 5 bases from V and 2 bases from J, with 9 bases in between. In germline, CDR1 is SQVTM, CDR2 ANQGSEA. This CDR3 region has 12 residues. DNA for the CDR3: TGCAGCGTTAAGGCGGTGAACTATGGCTACACCTTC. Encoded protein: CSVKAVNYGYTF.